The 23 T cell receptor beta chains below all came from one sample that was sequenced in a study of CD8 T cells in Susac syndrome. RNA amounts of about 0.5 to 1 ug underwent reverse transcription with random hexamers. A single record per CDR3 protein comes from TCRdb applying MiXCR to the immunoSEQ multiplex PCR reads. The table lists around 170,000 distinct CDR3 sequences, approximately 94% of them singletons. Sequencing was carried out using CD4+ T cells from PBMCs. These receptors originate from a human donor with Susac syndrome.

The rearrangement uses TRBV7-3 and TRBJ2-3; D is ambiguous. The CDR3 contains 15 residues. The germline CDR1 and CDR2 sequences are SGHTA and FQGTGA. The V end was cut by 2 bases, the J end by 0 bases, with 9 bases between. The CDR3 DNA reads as TGTGCCAGCAGCTTAGGAGTCGCAAGCACAGATACGCAGTATTTT. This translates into CASSLGVASTDTQYF.

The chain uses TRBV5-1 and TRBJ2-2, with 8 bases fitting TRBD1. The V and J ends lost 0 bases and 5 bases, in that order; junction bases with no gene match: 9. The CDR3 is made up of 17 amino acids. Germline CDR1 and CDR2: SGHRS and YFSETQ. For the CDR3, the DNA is TGCGCCAGCAGCTTGGCAACCGGGACAGGCGGGACCGGGGAGCTGTTTTTT. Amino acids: CASSLATGTGGTGELFF.

In DNA, the CDR3 is TGTGCCAGCAGCTCGGACAGGGGGCTTGACATTCAGTACTTC. It is translated as CASSSDRGLDIQYF. This chain uses TRBV7-2 with TRBJ2-4, with 11 bases that match TRBD1. The ends lost 4 bases at V and 8 bases at J; junction bases unmatched: 4. The germline V gene has CDR1 SGHTA and CDR2 FQGNSA. The CDR3 covers 14 residues.

As DNA, the CDR3 is TGTGCCAGCAGCGGGGTTGCACGTAACACTGAAGCTTTCTTT. Its translation: CASSGVARNTEAFF. The V and J genes are TRBV9 and TRBJ1-1; D gene unclear. Germline assignment: CDR1 SGDLS and CDR2 YYNGEE. The V end lost 3 bases, the J end lost 2 bases, and 11 bases lay between the germline ends. This CDR3 has 14 amino acids.

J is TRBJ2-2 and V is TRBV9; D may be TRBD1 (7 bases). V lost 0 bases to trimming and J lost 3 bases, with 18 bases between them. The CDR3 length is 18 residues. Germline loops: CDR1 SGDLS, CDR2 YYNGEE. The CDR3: CASSVDRGGYSHTGELFF. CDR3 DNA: TGTGCCAGCAGCGTAGACAGGGGAGGTTATTCGCACACCGGGGAGCTGTTTTTT.

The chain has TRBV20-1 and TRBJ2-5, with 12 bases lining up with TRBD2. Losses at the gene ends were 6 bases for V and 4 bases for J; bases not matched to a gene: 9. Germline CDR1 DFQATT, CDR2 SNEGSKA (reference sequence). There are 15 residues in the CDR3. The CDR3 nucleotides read TGCAGTGCCCCCCGGACTAGCGGGGATAGAGAGACCCAGTACTTC. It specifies CSAPRTSGDRETQYF.

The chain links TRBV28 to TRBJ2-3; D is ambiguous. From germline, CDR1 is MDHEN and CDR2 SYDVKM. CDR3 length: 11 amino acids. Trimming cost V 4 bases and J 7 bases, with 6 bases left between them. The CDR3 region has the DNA TGTGCCAGCAGTTCGACTCATACGCAGTATTTT. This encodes CASSSTHTQYF.

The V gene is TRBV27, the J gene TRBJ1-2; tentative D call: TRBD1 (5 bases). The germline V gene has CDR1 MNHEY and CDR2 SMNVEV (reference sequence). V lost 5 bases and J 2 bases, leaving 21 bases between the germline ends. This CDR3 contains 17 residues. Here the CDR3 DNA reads TGTGCCAGCAGTGTTGCCCCGACAGCTATACCAAACTATGGCTACACCTTC. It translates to CASSVAPTAIPNYGYTF.

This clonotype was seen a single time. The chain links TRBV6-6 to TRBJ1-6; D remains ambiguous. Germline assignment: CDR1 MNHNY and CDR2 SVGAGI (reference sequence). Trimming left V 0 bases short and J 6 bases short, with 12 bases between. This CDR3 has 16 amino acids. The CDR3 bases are TGTGCCAGCAGTTACTCTTCCAGCAGCCTTAATTCACCCCTCCACTTT. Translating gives CASSYSSSSLNSPLHF.

CDR3 protein: CASSYDINQPQHF. Written as DNA, the CDR3 is TGTGCCAGCAGTTACGACATCAATCAGCCCCAGCATTTT. The chain recombines TRBV6-5 with TRBJ1-5; D remains unclear. Germline V gives CDR1 MNHEY, CDR2 SVGAGI. This CDR3 spans 13 amino acids. With 2 bases removed from V and 3 bases from J, the gap between germline ends came to 5 bases.

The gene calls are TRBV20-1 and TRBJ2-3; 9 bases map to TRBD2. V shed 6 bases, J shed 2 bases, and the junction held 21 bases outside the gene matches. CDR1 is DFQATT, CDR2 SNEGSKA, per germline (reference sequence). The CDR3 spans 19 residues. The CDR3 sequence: CSAACGGAASLQYTDTQYF. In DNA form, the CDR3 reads TGCAGTGCAGCATGCGGGGGGGCCGCTTCCCTCCAATACACAGATACGCAGTATTTT.

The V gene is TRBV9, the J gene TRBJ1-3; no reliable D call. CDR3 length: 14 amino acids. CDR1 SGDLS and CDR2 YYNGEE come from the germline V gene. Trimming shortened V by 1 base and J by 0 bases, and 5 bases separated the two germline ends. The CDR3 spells CASSVTDSGNTIYF. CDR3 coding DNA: TGTGCCAGCAGCGTAACCGACTCTGGAAACACCATATATTTT.

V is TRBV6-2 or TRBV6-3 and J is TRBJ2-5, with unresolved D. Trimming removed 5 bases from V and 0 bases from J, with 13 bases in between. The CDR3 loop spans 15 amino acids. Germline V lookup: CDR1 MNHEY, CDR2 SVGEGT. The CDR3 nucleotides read TGTGCCAGCAGTCCCGTGGGGTTCGACCAAGAGACCCAGTACTTC. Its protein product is CASSPVGFDQETQYF.

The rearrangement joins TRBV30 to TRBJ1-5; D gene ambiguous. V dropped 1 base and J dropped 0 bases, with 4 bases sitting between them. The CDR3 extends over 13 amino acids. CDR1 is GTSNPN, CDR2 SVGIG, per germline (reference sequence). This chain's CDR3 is CAWSGSSNQPQHF. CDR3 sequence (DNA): TGTGCCTGGAGTGGGAGTAGCAATCAGCCCCAGCATTTT.

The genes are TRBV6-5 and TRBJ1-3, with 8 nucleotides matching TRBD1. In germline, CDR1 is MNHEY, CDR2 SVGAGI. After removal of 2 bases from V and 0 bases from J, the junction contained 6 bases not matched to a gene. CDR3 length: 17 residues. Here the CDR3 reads CASSYRTGPGSGNTIYF. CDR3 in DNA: TGTGCCAGCAGTTACAGGACAGGGCCGGGCTCTGGAAACACCATATATTTT.

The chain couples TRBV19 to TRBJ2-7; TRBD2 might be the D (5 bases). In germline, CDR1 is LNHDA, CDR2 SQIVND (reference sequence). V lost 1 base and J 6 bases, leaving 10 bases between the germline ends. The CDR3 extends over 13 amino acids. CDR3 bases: TGTGCCAGTAGTATAGTAGAAGAGGGCGAGCAGTACTTC. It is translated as CASSIVEEGEQYF.

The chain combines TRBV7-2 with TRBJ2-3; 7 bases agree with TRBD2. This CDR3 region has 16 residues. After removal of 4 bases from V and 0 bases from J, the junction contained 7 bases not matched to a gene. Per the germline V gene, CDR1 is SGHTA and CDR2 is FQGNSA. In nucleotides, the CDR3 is TGTGCCAGCAGCTGGAACGGGGGGACTAGCACAGATACGCAGTATTTT. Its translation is CASSWNGGTSTDTQYF.

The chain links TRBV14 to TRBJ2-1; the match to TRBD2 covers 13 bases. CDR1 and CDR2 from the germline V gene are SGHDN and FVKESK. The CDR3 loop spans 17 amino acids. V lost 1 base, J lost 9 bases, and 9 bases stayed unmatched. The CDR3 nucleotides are TGTGCCAGCAGCCAAGGTCCGACTAGCGGGGGGTCTCGTGAGCAGTTCTTC. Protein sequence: CASSQGPTSGGSREQFF.

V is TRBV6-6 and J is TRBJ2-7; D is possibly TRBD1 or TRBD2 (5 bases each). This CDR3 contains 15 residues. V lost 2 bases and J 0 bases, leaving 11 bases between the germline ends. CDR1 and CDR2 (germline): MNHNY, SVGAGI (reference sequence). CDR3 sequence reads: CASSYEGSSSYEQYF. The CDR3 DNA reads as TGTGCCAGCAGTTACGAGGGGTCCTCCTCCTACGAGCAGTACTTC.

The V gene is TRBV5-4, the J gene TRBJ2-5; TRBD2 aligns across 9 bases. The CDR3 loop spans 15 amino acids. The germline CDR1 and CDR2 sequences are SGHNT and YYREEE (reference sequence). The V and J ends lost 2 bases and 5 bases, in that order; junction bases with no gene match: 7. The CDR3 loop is CASSFMRGGGETQYF. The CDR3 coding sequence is TGTGCCAGCAGCTTCATGCGGGGGGGCGGGGAGACCCAGTACTTC.

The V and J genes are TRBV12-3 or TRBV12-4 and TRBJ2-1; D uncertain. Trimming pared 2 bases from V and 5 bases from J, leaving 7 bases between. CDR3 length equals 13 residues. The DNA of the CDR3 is TGTGCCAGCAGTTTACATGGGGACAATGAGCAGTTCTTC. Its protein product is CASSLHGDNEQFF.

The CDR3, as DNA: TGCAGTGCTAGAATCTTGTCGGGCTACGAGCAGTACTTC. Its protein product is CSARILSGYEQYF. The chain uses TRBV20-1 and TRBJ2-7; no clear D. Germline CDR1 reads DFQATT; CDR2 reads SNEGSKA (reference sequence). The V gene lost 2 bases and the J gene lost 3 bases, with 11 bases spanning the gap. The CDR3 covers 13 residues.

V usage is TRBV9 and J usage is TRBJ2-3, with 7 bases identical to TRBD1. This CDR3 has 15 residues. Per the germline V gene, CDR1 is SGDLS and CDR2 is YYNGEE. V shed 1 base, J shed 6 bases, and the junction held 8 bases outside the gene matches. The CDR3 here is CASSVTLGQADTQYF. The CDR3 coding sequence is TGTGCCAGCAGCGTAACCCTTGGACAGGCCGATACGCAGTATTTT.